What follows are 17 T cell receptor beta chains derived from one specimen sequenced in a study of identical twins. TCRdb ran MiXCR on the 5' RACE reads and lists one entry per CDR3 protein. The sample lists approximately 250,000 distinct CDR3 sequences; 6.5% to 8% were seen once. The sample was also reused in another study, on T cells expressing NK-cell markers.

Sequences were obtained from CD8+ T cells sorted from blood. All receptors come from a woman aged 18-29 years in good health.

This chain uses TRBV29-1 with TRBJ2-3; a possible D gene is TRBD1 (7 bases). V gave up 6 bases and J gave up 3 bases, with 19 bases separating them. Germline V gene data show CDR1 as SQVTM and CDR2 as ANQGSEA. The CDR3 has 15 residues. CDR3 sequence: CSVTGSGGTTDTQYF. As DNA, the CDR3 is TGCAGCGTGACAGGGTCCGGGGGAACGACAGATACGCAGTATTTT.

This clonotype turned up a few times. The CDR3 nucleotides are TGTGCCAGCAGCCAATCTGGGGCCGAGCAGTACTTC. Amino acid sequence: CASSQSGAEQYF. The chain uses TRBV3-1 and TRBJ2-7; perhaps TRBD1 as D (5 bases). This CDR3 has 12 residues. V lost 2 bases and J 6 bases, leaving 8 bases between the germline ends. Looked up from germline, CDR1 is LGHDT and CDR2 is YNNKEL (reference sequence).

The chain recombines TRBV2 with TRBJ1-5; D remains ambiguous. Trimming shortened V by 6 bases and J by 3 bases, and 9 bases separated the two germline ends. The germline gives CDR1 SNHLY, CDR2 FYNNEI. CDR3 length: 13 amino acids. This CDR3 reads CASSVWPNQPQHF. The DNA of the CDR3 is TGTGCCAGCAGCGTCTGGCCCAATCAGCCCCAGCATTTT.

The gene calls are TRBV5-6 and TRBJ2-1; 11 bases are shared with TRBD2. Germline CDR1 is SGHDT and CDR2 is YYEEEE. The CDR3 loop spans 17 amino acids. V trimming: 1 base; J trimming: 0 bases; junction bases outside the gene matches: 3. The chain's CDR3 is CASSLQTSGGSYNEQFF. The CDR3 coding sequence is TGTGCCAGCAGCTTGCAAACTAGCGGGGGCTCCTACAATGAGCAGTTCTTC.

The sample holds a few counts of this clonotype. The chain couples TRBV12-3 or TRBV12-4 to TRBJ2-2, with 14 bases matching TRBD2. J lost 5 bases, V lost 2 bases, and 7 bases had no gene match. The CDR3 has 18 residues. The CDR3 sequence: CASSLPTSGGAVTGELFF. The DNA for the CDR3 is TGTGCCAGCAGTTTACCGACTAGCGGGGGGGCTGTAACCGGGGAGCTGTTTTTT.

This clonotype was found many times. The rearrangement links TRBV7-9 to TRBJ2-7; 9 bases line up with TRBD2. Losses at the gene ends were 5 bases for V and 0 bases for J; bases not matched to a gene: 5. This CDR3 is built from 15 residues. Per the germline V gene, CDR1 is SEHNR and CDR2 is FQNEAQ (reference sequence). CDR3 coding DNA: TGTGCCAGCAGCCGGAGACTAGCGGCCTCCTACGAGCAGTACTTC. Encoded protein: CASSRRLAASYEQYF.

There are many counts of this clonotype. The rearrangement joins TRBV9 to TRBJ2-7; D not resolved. The germline CDR1 and CDR2 sequences are SGDLS and YYNGEE. CDR3 length: 13 residues. Trimming stripped 4 bases from V and 5 bases from J, with 13 bases between. CDR3 sequence reads: CASSSHPSDEQYF. In DNA, the CDR3 is TGTGCCAGCAGCTCCCACCCCTCGGACGAGCAGTACTTC.

The chain is built from TRBV12-3 or TRBV12-4 and TRBJ1-4; D not resolved. The V gene lost 6 bases and the J gene lost 2 bases, with 7 bases spanning the gap. This CDR3 contains 13 residues. This CDR3 reads CASSRRTNEKLFF. In nucleotides, the CDR3 is TGTGCCAGCAGCCGTAGGACTAATGAAAAACTGTTTTTT.

V and J are TRBV15 and TRBJ1-1; perhaps TRBD1 as D (5 bases). There are 14 residues in the CDR3. The germline V gene encodes CDR1 LNHNV and CDR2 YYDKDF (reference sequence). V gave up 11 bases and J gave up 1 base, with 17 bases separating them. The CDR3 sequence is CACLDGDRNTEAFF. DNA of the CDR3: TGTGCCTGCTTAGACGGAGACAGGAACACTGAAGCTTTCTTT.

The rearrangement links TRBV6-1 to TRBJ2-7; D is uncertain. The CDR3 runs 14 residues. Trimming pared 6 bases from V and 1 base from J, leaving 13 bases between. Looked up from germline, CDR1 is MNHNS and CDR2 is SASEGT. This CDR3 reads CASSNDLPSYEQYF. The DNA for the CDR3 is TGTGCCAGCAGCAACGACTTGCCGTCCTACGAGCAGTACTTC.

In this sample, this clonotype turned up a few times. This rearrangement joins TRBV12-3 or TRBV12-4 to TRBJ2-7, with D possibly TRBD2 on 5 matching bases. The CDR3 runs to 11 residues. V lost 5 bases and J 7 bases, leaving 9 bases between the germline ends. The DNA of the CDR3 is TGTGCCAGCAGTCCCACGGGAGAGCAGTACTTC. Its protein product is CASSPTGEQYF.

This clonotype was counted at least ten times. The chain uses TRBV5-1 and TRBJ2-3; 10 nucleotides line up with TRBD2. This CDR3 comprises 17 residues. V was pared by 0 bases and J by 3 bases, with 7 bases of the junction left unmatched. Germline V gives CDR1 SGHRS, CDR2 YFSETQ. The DNA of the CDR3 is TGCGCCAGCAGCTTGGCCGACCGTAGCGGGAGGACAGATACGCAGTATTTT. This sequence encodes CASSLADRSGRTDTQYF.

Only a few counts were recorded for this clonotype. The V gene is TRBV29-1, the J gene TRBJ1-2; the D is unclear. Germline V gives CDR1 SQVTM, CDR2 ANQGSEA. The CDR3 contains 12 residues. V lost 3 bases and J lost 6, with 11 bases in between. The CDR3 nucleotides read TGCAGCGTTGAGGCGCAGGCTGATGGCTACACCTTC. Translation gives CSVEAQADGYTF.

The rearrangement joins TRBV12-3 or TRBV12-4 to TRBJ2-3; no clear D gene. V lost 7 bases to trimming and J lost 1 base, with 12 bases between them. The length of the CDR3 is 14 residues. The CDR3 DNA reads TGTGCCAGCAATTCCGGACCCGGCACAGATACGCAGTATTTT. Amino acid sequence: CASNSGPGTDTQYF.

The V gene is TRBV7-9, the J gene TRBJ2-7; TRBD2 is a possible D gene (6 bases). There are 12 residues in the CDR3. V lost 3 bases and J lost 5, with 8 bases in between. The germline gives CDR1 SEHNR, CDR2 FQNEAQ (reference sequence). The CDR3, as DNA: TGTGCCAGCAGCTTTGCTAGCGACGAGCAGTACTTC. Translating it yields CASSFASDEQYF.

A few counts support this clonotype. The V call is TRBV7-2, the J call TRBJ2-7; TRBD2 matches at 15 bases. CDR1 is SGHTA and CDR2 is FQGNSA in the germline V gene. The V segment lost 5 bases and the J segment 5 bases; nucleotides outside the gene matches: 7. The CDR3 has 16 amino acids. The DNA of the CDR3 is TGTGCCAGCAGCCGGACTAGCGGGGGGGCTTGGGACGAGCAGTACTTC. Residues: CASSRTSGGAWDEQYF.

This clonotype has a count of ten or more. V is TRBV7-6 and J is TRBJ2-3, with D perhaps matching TRBD2 (6 bases). V was shortened by 5 bases and J by 3 bases, with 15 bases between the two germline ends. The germline V gene has CDR1 SGHVS and CDR2 FNYEAQ. CDR3 length equals 15 residues. The CDR3 region has the DNA TGTGCCAGCAGCGAGAGTCCACGGGAGACAGATACGCAGTATTTT. It translates to CASSESPRETDTQYF.